The rows below give T cell receptor beta chains drawn from one sample of a study of T cell clones after liver transplantation. Sequencing used immunoSEQ multiplex PCR; TCRdb keeps in-frame clones, though not all of them. The table includes over 50,000 clones, 84% detected once. The sequenced sample was CD4+ T cells from blood, obtained before liver transplant. The receptors come from a human donor who received a liver transplant. CDR3s include the opening cysteine and the closing phenylalanine or tryptophan. The D gene is left open where the match is weak. Rows may omit the clone size; those that give it use once, few, many or a size class.

TRBV10-3	NA	TRBJ2-7	NA	TGTGCCATCAGTGAGTCGAATCAGTACGAGCAGTACTTC	CAISESNQYEQYF
TRBV29-1	NA	TRBJ2-7	NA	TGCAGCGTTGAAGGCGGGCTGGGCGAGCAGTACTTC	CSVEGGLGEQYF
TRBV2	NA	TRBJ2-6	NA	TGTGCCAGCAGTCTCTCTGGGGCCAACGTCCTGACTTTC	CASSLSGANVLTF
TRBV9	TRBD2	TRBJ2-1	few	TGTGCCAGCAGCGTACTAGCGGGGGGGCTGGTTGAGCAGTTCTTC	CASSVLAGGLVEQFF
TRBV30	TRBD1	TRBJ1-4	NA	TGTGCCTGGAGTTCTGCGTACAGGGGGGGTAATGAAAAACTGTTTTTT	CAWSSAYRGGNEKLFF
TRBV7-3	NA	TRBJ2-1	few	TGTGCCAGCAGCTTACGTGGCGGGATCCACAATGAGCAGTTCTTC	CASSLRGGIHNEQFF
TRBV7-2	TRBD2	TRBJ2-1	NA	TGTGCCAGCAGCAGGGGACTAGGCAACAATGAGCAGTTCTTC	CASSRGLGNNEQFF
TRBV15	NA	TRBJ1-2	NA	TGTGCCACCAGCAGAGGCTCTAACTATGGCTACACCTTC	CATSRGSNYGYTF
TRBV10-3	NA	TRBJ2-4	NA	TGTGCCATCAGCGAAACAGGAAAACTAGCCAAAAACATTCAGTACTTC	CAISETGKLAKNIQYF
TRBV6-5	NA	TRBJ1-1	NA	TGTGCCAGCAGGCCAGGCCGCGAATCAGGGTCAAAAGCTTTCTTT	CASRPGRESGSKAFF
TRBV6-5	TRBD1	TRBJ2-5	NA	TGTGCCAGCAGACCCACAGGGGTGGAGACCCAGTACTTC	CASRPTGVETQYF
TRBV5-4	NA	TRBJ1-3	NA	TGTGCCAGCAGCTTTTTTGAGGCTGGAAACACCATATATTTT	CASSFFEAGNTIYF
TRBV10-3	NA	TRBJ1-1	NA	TGTGCCATCAGTGAGACGGGAAGGGCTATGAACACTGAAGCTTTCTTT	CAISETGRAMNTEAFF
TRBV6-5	NA	TRBJ2-3	NA	TGTGCCAGCAGGACGGGACTGACCCACGATACGCAGTATTTT	CASRTGLTHDTQYF
TRBV11-2	NA	TRBJ2-5	NA	TGTGCCAGCAGCTTTACCACTCAAGAGACCCAGTACTTC	CASSFTTQETQYF
TRBV11-1	TRBD2	TRBJ2-3	few	TGTGCCAGCAGCCCGTTAAACCTAGCGGACCACACTAGCACAGATACGCAGTATTTT	CASSPLNLADHTSTDTQYF
TRBV11-3	TRBD1	TRBJ2-1	once	TGTGCCAGCACACCGGGACAGGGGTACAATGAGCAGTTCTTC	CASTPGQGYNEQFF
TRBV9	NA	TRBJ2-1	NA	TGTGCCAGCAGCGTGGGGATGGGACGAAGCTCCTACAATGAGCAGTTCTTC	CASSVGMGRSSYNEQFF
TRBV5-1	NA	TRBJ1-5	NA	TGCGCCAGCAGCATGGCTGACAGTTACGCGCAGCCCCAGCATTTT	CASSMADSYAQPQHF
TRBV7-3	TRBD2	TRBJ2-3	NA	TGTGCCAGCAGCTTAGGACTAGCTCGCACAGATACGCAGTATTTT	CASSLGLARTDTQYF
TRBV28	NA	TRBJ1-2	once	TGTGCCAGCAGTCCAAATGAGCGGGGCTACACCTTC	CASSPNERGYTF
TRBV23-1	TRBD1	TRBJ2-1	medium-sized	TGCGCCAGCAGTCAAAGGGGGCACAGCTACAATGAGCAGTTCTTC	CASSQRGHSYNEQFF
TRBV15	TRBD1	TRBJ1-1	NA	TGTGCCGCGGGACAGAGGAACACTGAAGCTTTCTTT	CAAGQRNTEAFF
TRBV5-4	NA	TRBJ2-3	NA	TGTGCCAGCAGCCGGCAGGCGACGGAAAAAGATACGCAGTATTTT	CASSRQATEKDTQYF
TRBV5-4	TRBD1	TRBJ2-7	NA	TGTGCCAGCACCACAGGGGGCGGGAGTGACGAGCAGTACTTC	CASTTGGGSDEQYF
TRBV18	TRBD1	TRBJ1-4	NA	TGTGCCAGCTCAAGACAGGGGGCAAATGAAAAACTGTTTTTT	CASSRQGANEKLFF
TRBV25-1	NA	TRBJ1-2	NA	TGTGCCAGCAGTGCCGGGTATGGCTACACCTTC	CASSAGYGYTF